This TCR beta chain was retrieved from a study of spatial heterogeneity in lung cancer. Study conclusions and caveats: Circulating ubiquitous expanded tumor TCRs were observed more frequently at resection than at follow-up.

In germline, CDR1 is DFQATT, CDR2 SNEGSKA (reference sequence). Trimming at V came to 7 bases and at J to 2 bases, leaving 9 bases not matched to a gene. This CDR3 is 15 amino acids long. This clonotype was seen a handful of times. Its antigen is currently unknown. One entry per CDR3 protein results from TCRdb running MiXCR on the 5' RACE reads. The profile shows 25,000 or so distinct CDR3 sequences, around 8.4% of them singletons. This sample's time point: sample taken at primary tumor resection. Whole RNA was taken from tumor, nontumor lung or frozen PBMC; it was then sequenced unsorted. The TCR was taken from a female donor with early-stage non-small cell lung cancer. The chain employs TRBV20-1 and TRBJ2-3, with 10 bases lining up with TRBD2. The sequencing here drew on PBMCs, taken at surgery. CDR3 nucleotide sequence: TGCAGTGGGATTACTAGCGGGGCAAACACAGATACGCAGTATTTT. Encoded protein: CSGITSGANTDTQYF.